This is a list of T cell receptor beta chains from one sample in a study of blood T cell repertoires in COVID-19. TCRdb's copy holds only in-frame clones and misses some; the assay was immunoSEQ multiplex PCR. The table lists a few hundred thousand clones, 75% to 90% of them singletons. Input material: peripheral blood. The receptors were gathered from a woman aged 18 to 35 with acute or convalescent COVID-19. Both conserved end residues are part of each CDR3. D genes are given only for firm matches.

D gene	V gene	CDR3 length	CDR3 protein
NA	TRBV18	16	CASSPQGTLVNTEAFF
TRBD1	TRBV19	15	CASSQATGATGELFF
TRBD1	TRBV2	12	CASRGTAYEQYF
NA	TRBV13	14	CASSLGLQGPEQYF
NA	TRBV6-1	16	CASSDDFRWRNSPLHF
TRBD1	TRBV7-6	18	CASSRGPGTDPPRGELFF
NA	TRBV6-2/TRBV6-3	14	CASSYSAEAYEQYF
NA	TRBV19	15	CASSIRPRPTYEQYF
NA	TRBV19	12	CASMEGGEKLFF
NA	TRBV6-6	14	CASSLPGGNQPQHF
NA	TRBV3-1/TRBV3-2	13	CASSPPTGPGQFF
NA	TRBV19	14	CASSEGLRSYEQYF
TRBD2	TRBV5-1	16	CASSWISGTDSYEQYF
NA	TRBV7-7	15	CASSLARGTNEKLFF
TRBD1	TRBV9	20	CASSGWGSGQAPPGNSPLHF
TRBD1	TRBV6-1	14	CASSHDRGNYEQYF
NA	TRBV6-1	13	CASSENSRDEQYF
NA	TRBV11-2	16	CASSSQSWDNSYEQYF
TRBD2	TRBV11-2	16	CASSLRTSGLVETQYF
NA	TRBV7-9	13	CASSLQGGDTQYF
NA	TRBV6-1	15	CASSEAGAINEKLFF
TRBD1	TRBV5-6	18	CASSTGQGASSYNSPLHF
TRBD1	TRBV28	13	CASIPDRVGGYTF
NA	TRBV21-1	12	CATREEVTEAFF
TRBD2	TRBV28	14	CASSSKREDREQYF
NA	TRBV29-1	12	CSVGGANYGYTF
NA	TRBV11-2	14	CASSFAAVTDTQYF
NA	TRBV3-1/TRBV3-2	14	CASSQQGRGTEAFF
TRBD2	TRBV10-2	12	CASSEGAGGGFF
NA	TRBV18	16	CASSRAGKYSNQPQHF
TRBD2	TRBV28	16	CASTLGLAGATGELFF
TRBD2	TRBV5-6	13	CASSFGGREEQYF
TRBD1	TRBV29-1	13	CSARDRVDYGYTF
NA	TRBV4-2	15	CASSHADSVGDTQYF
TRBD1	TRBV27	14	CASSWGQGDREQYF
TRBD1	TRBV18	15	CASSPIRQGWNEQYF
TRBD2	TRBV6-1	15	CASSETSGAYNEQFF
NA	TRBV5-1	17	CASSPVLVRSSTDTQYF
NA	TRBV28	15	CAIAPFDRRNTEAFF
TRBD1	TRBV3-1/TRBV3-2	14	CASSVGTGVYEQYF
NA	TRBV19	15	CASSPGGLAKNIQYF
NA	TRBV3-1/TRBV3-2	17	CASSQAPRGRSEETQYF
NA	TRBV9	14	CASSHTARDYEQYF
TRBD1	TRBV19	17	CASTPGAADRKIYGYTF
NA	TRBV24-1	12	CATSGSSPGYTF
TRBD1	TRBV6-5	14	CASSQDRAREKLFF
NA	TRBV5-1	17	CASSLHGRRGSTDTQYF
NA	TRBV19	12	CASSIFAGGYTF
NA	TRBV19	11	CASSGGDTQYF
NA	TRBV7-8	14	CASSPGTRNTEAFF
TRBD1	TRBV28	14	CASSQTGVRAEAFF
TRBD2	TRBV3-1/TRBV3-2	16	CASSQVSGRRRYEQYF